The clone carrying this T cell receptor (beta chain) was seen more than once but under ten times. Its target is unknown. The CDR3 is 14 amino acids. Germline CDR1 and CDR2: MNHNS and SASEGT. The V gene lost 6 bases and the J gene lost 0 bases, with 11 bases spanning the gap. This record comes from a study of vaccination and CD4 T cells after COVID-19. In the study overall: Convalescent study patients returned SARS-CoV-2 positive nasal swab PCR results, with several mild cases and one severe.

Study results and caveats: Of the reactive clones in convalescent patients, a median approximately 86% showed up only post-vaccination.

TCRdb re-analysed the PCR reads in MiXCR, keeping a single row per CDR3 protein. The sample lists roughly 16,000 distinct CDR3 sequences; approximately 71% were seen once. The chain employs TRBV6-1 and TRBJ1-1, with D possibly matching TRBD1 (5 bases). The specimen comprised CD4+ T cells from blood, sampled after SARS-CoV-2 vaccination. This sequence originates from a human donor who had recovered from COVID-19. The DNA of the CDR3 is TGTGCCAGCAGCCGGGACGCCATGAACACTGAAGCTTTCTTT. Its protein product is CASSRDAMNTEAFF.